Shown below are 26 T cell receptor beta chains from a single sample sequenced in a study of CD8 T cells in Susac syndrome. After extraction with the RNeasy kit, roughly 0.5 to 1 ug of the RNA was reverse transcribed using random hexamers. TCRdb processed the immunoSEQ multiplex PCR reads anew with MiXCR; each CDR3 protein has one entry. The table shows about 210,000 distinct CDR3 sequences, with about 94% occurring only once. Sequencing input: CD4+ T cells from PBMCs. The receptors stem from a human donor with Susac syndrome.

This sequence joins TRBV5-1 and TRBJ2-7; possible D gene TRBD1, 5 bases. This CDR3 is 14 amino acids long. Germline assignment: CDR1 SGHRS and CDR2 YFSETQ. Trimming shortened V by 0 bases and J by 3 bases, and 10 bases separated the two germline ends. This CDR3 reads CASSLERTNYEQYF. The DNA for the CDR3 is TGCGCCAGCAGCTTGGAGAGGACAAACTACGAGCAGTACTTC.

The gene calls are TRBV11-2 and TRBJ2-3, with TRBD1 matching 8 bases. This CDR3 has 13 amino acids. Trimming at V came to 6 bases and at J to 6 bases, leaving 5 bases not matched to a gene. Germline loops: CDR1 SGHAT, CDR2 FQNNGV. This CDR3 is CASRDRVYDTQYF. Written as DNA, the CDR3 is TGTGCCAGCAGGGACAGGGTTTACGATACGCAGTATTTT.

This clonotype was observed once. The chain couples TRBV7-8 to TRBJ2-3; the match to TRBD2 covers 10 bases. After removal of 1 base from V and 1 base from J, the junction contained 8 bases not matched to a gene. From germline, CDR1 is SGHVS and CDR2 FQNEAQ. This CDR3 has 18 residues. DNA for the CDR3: TGTGCCAGCAGCTTAGAATCTCCCCTAGCGGGGGGCACAGATACGCAGTATTTT. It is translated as CASSLESPLAGGTDTQYF.

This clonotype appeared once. CDR3 residues: CASSLKEGEEQYF. As DNA, the CDR3 is TGCGCCAGCAGCTTGAAGGAAGGGGAAGAGCAGTACTTC. The chain links TRBV5-1 to TRBJ2-7, with a possible D match to TRBD1 (5 bases). This CDR3 spans 13 amino acids. Germline loops: CDR1 SGHRS, CDR2 YFSETQ. V lost 1 base and J 7 bases, leaving 12 bases between the germline ends.

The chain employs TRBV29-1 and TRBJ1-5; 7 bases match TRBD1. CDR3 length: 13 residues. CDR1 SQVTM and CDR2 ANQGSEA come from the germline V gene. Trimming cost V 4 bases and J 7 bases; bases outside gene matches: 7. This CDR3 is CSVGGGREQPQHF. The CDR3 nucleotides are TGCAGCGTTGGAGGGGGCAGAGAGCAGCCCCAGCATTTT.

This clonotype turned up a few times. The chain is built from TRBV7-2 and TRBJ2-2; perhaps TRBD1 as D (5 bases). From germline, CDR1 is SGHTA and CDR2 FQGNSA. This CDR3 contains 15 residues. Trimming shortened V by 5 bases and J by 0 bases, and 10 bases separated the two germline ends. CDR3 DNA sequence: TGTGCCAGCAGCCCTGACAGAGCGAACACCGGGGAGCTGTTTTTT. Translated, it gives CASSPDRANTGELFF.

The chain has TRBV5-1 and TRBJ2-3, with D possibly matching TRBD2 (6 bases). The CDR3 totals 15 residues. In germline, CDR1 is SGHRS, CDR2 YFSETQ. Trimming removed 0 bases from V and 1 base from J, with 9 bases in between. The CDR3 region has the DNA TGCGCCAGCAGCTTGGACTGGGGGGGCACAGATACGCAGTATTTT. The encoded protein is CASSLDWGGTDTQYF.

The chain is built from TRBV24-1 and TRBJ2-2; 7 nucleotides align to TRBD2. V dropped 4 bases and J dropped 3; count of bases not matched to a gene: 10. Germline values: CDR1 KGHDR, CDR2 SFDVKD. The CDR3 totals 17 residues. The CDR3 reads CATSDLTSSMDTGELFF. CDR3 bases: TGTGCCACCAGTGACTTGACTAGCTCCATGGACACCGGGGAGCTGTTTTTT.

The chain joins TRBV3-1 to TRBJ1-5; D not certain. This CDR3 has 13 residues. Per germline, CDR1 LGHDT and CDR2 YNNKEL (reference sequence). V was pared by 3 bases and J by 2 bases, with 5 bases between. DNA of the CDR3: TGTGCCAGCAGCCATACGGGCAATCAGCCCCAGCATTTT. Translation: CASSHTGNQPQHF.

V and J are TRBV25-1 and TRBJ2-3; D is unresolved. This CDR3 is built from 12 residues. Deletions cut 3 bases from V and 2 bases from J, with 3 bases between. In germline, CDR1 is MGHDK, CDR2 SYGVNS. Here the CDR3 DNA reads TGTGCCAGCAGTGAGCTCACAGATACGCAGTATTTT. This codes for CASSELTDTQYF.

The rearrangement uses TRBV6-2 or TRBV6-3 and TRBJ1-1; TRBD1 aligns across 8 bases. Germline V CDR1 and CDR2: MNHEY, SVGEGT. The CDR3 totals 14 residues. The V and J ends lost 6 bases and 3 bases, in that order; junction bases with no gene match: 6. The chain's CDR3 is CASSSGTGDTEAFF. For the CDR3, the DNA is TGTGCCAGCAGCTCCGGGACAGGAGACACTGAAGCTTTCTTT.

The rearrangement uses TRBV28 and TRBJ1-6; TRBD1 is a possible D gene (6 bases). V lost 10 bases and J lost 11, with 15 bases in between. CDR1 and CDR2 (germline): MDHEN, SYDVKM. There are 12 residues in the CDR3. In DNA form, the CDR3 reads TGTGCCACCCGGGGGCCAGATACACCCCTCCACTTT. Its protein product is CATRGPDTPLHF.

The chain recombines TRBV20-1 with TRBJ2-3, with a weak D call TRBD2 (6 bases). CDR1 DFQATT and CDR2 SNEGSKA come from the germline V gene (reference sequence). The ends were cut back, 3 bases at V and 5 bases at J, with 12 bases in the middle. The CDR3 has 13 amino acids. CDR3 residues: CSARRGRLDTQYF. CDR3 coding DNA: TGCAGTGCTAGGAGAGGGAGGTTAGATACGCAGTATTTT.

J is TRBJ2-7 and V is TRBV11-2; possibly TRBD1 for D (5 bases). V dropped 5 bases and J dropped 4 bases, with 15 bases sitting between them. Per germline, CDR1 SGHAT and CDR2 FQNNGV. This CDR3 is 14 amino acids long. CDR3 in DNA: TGTGCCAGCAGCACTGACAGTGGGTCGTACGAGCAGTACTTC. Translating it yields CASSTDSGSYEQYF.

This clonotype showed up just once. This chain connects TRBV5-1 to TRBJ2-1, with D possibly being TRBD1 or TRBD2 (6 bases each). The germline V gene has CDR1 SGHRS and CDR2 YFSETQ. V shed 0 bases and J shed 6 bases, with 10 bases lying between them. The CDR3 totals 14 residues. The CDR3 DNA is TGCGCCAGCAGCTTGGGGGGGGACATCAATGAGCAGTTCTTC. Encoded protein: CASSLGGDINEQFF.

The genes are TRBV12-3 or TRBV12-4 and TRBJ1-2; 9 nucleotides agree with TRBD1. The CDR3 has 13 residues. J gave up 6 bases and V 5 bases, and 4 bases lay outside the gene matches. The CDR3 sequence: CASSGTGRNGYTF. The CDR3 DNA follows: TGTGCCAGCAGTGGGACAGGGAGGAATGGCTACACCTTC.

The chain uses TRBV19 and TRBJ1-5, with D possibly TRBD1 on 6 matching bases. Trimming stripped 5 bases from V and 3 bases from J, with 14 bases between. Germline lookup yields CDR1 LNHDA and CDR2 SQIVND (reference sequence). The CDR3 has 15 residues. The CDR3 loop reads CASSQPGHLNQPQHF. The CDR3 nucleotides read TGTGCCAGTAGTCAGCCGGGACACCTCAATCAGCCCCAGCATTTT. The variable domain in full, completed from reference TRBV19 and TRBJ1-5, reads DGGITQSPKYLFRKEGQNVTLSCEQNLNHDAMYWYRQDPGQGLRLIYYSQIVNDFQKGDIAEGYSVSREKKESFPLTVTSAQKNPTAFYLCASSQPGHLNQPQHFGDGTRLSIL.

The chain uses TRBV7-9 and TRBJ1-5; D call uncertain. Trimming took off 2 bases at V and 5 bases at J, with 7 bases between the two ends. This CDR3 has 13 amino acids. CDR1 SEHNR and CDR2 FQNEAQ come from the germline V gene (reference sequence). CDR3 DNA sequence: TGTGCCAGCAGCTTAATGAGGGATCAGCCCCAGCATTTT. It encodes CASSLMRDQPQHF.

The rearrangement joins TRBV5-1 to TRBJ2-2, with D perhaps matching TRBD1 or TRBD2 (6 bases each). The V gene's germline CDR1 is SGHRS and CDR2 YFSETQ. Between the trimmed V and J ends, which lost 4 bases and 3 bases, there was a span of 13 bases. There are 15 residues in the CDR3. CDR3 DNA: TGCGCCAGCAGCAGCAGGGGACTTGACACCGGGGAGCTGTTTTTT. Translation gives CASSSRGLDTGELFF.

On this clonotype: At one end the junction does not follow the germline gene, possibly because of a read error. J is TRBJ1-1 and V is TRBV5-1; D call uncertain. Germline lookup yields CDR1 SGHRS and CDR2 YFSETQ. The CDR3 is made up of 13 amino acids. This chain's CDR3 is CASRTTGNAEAFF. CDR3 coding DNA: TGCGCCAGCAGGACGACCGGGAACGCTGAAGCTTTCTTT.

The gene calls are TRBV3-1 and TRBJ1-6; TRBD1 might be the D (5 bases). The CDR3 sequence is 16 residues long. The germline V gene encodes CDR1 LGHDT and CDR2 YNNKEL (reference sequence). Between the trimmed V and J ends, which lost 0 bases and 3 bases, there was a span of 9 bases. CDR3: CASSQDPGIYNSPLHF. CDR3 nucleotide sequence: TGTGCCAGCAGCCAAGACCCAGGGATCTATAATTCACCCCTCCACTTT.

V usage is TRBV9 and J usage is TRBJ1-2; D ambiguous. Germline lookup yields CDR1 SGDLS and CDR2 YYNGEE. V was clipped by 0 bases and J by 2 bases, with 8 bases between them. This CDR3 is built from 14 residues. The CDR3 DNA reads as TGTGCCAGCAGCGTAGGAGTAGGGAACTATGGCTACACCTTC. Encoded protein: CASSVGVGNYGYTF.

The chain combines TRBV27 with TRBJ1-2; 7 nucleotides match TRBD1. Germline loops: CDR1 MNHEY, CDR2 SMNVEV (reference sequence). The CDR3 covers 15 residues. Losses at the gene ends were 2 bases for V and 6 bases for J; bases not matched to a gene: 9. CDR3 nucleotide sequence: TGTGCCAGCAGTTTAGAGGGTGACAGGGTGGATGGCTACACCTTC. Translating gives CASSLEGDRVDGYTF.

The CDR3 bases are TGTGCCAGCAGTCCAACGGGACAGCCGAACACTGAAGCTTTCTTT. Encoded protein: CASSPTGQPNTEAFF. The V gene is TRBV28, the J gene TRBJ1-1; 7 bases are a match to TRBD1. Germline V lookup: CDR1 MDHEN, CDR2 SYDVKM. The trim removed 5 bases at V and 1 base at J, leaving 7 bases unmatched. CDR3 length equals 15 residues.

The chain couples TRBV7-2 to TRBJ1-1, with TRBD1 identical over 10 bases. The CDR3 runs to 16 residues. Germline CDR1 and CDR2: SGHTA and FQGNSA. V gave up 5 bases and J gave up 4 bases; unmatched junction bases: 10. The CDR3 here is CASSLIPDRGSTEAFF. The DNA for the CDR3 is TGTGCCAGCAGCCTTATCCCGGACAGGGGGAGCACTGAAGCTTTCTTT.

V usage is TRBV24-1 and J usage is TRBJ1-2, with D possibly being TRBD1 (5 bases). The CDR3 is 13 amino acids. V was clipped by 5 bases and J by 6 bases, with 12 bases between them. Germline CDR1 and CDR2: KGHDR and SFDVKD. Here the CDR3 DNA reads TGTGCCACCAGTGCAGGGTCGGGTAATGGCTACACCTTC. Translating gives CATSAGSGNGYTF.